These T cell receptor beta chains were read from a single sample in a study of multiple sclerosis patients with progressive multifocal leukoencephalopathy. The data were produced by immunoSEQ multiplex PCR, yet TCRdb's version contains in-frame clones alone and is incomplete. The sample carries some 30,000 clones, approximately 85% recorded once. This material consisted of PBMCs, taken from a patient treated with natalizumab. These receptors all stem from a woman younger than 45 with progressive multifocal leukoencephalopathy. CDR3s include the opening cysteine and the closing phenylalanine or tryptophan. The D gene is left open where the match is weak. Rows may omit the clone size; those that give it use once, few, many or a size class.

d_gene	v_gene	j_gene	abundance	CDR3nt	CDR3aa
-	TRBV29-1	TRBJ1-3	-	TGCAGCGCAATACTCAGGGGCTCTGGAAACACCATATATTTT	CSAILRGSGNTIYF
-	TRBV5-1	TRBJ2-5	-	TGCGCCAGCAGCTTGAATCTAGCTTCATCCAGAGAGTCCCAGTACTTC	CASSLNLASSRESQYF
TRBD1	TRBV27	TRBJ2-7	-	TGTGCCAGCAGTCCTAGACAGGGGGGCTACGAGCAGTACTTC	CASSPRQGGYEQYF
TRBD1	TRBV5-5	TRBJ1-1	-	TGTGCCAGCAGCTCGACAGGGCAAGCTTTCTTT	CASSSTGQAFF
TRBD1	TRBV10-3	TRBJ1-6	-	TGTGCCATCAGTGAGTCCGGGACAGGGGATAATTCACCCCTCCACTTT	CAISESGTGDNSPLHF
-	TRBV7-9	TRBJ2-7	few	TGTGCCAGCAGCTTAGAAGGGATCCACGAGCAGTACTTC	CASSLEGIHEQYF
TRBD1	TRBV5-5	TRBJ2-7	-	TGTGCCAGCAGCCCGCCGGACAGGGGCCGTGACGAGCAGTACTTC	CASSPPDRGRDEQYF
TRBD2	TRBV6-4	TRBJ2-3	-	TGTGCCAGCAGTGATAGCGGGGGGGCCACAGATACGCAGTATTTT	CASSDSGGATDTQYF
-	TRBV4-2	TRBJ2-7	-	TGTGCCAGCAGCCAAGATGGGCGTATTGGGGAGGCCTACGAGCAGTACTTC	CASSQDGRIGEAYEQYF
-	TRBV7-2	TRBJ2-3	few	TGTGCCAGCAGCAGAGCAGTGGGGGAGACAGATACGCAGTATTTT	CASSRAVGETDTQYF
-	TRBV6-4	TRBJ1-1	-	TGTGCCAGCAGTGAGCGTCCGGGGTCTGAAGCTTTCTTT	CASSERPGSEAFF
-	TRBV6-1	TRBJ2-3	-	TGTGCCAGCAGTGATATCCCCCGACCTGGCACAGATACGCAGTATTTT	CASSDIPRPGTDTQYF
-	TRBV6-1	TRBJ2-1	-	TGTGCCAGCAGTGCCAGGGGGCGCGGGAGTGAGCAGTTCTTC	CASSARGRGSEQFF
-	TRBV10-3	TRBJ2-1	-	TGTGCCATCAGTGAGTCAGGCGGGCCGCCCTACAATGAGCAGTTCTTC	CAISESGGPPYNEQFF
-	TRBV2	TRBJ2-5	-	TGTGCCACTCGTTTGGAGGAAAAGACCCAGTACTTC	CATRLEEKTQYF
TRBD2	TRBV5-1	TRBJ2-7	-	TGCGCCAGCAGCTCCGAGGGGACTAGCTCCTCCGAGCAGTACTTC	CASSSEGTSSSEQYF
-	TRBV2	TRBJ2-6	few	TGTGCCAGCAAAGTCGGGCAGCTCTGGGAACGGAGGGCCAACGTCCTGACTTTC	CASKVGQLWERRANVLTF
-	TRBV10-3	TRBJ2-1	-	TGTGCCATCAGTGGGGGCGACCCGGCTGATGAGCAGTTCTTC	CAISGGDPADEQFF
TRBD1	TRBV5-1	TRBJ1-1	-	TGCGCCAGCAGCCAGGAAGTGTCAGGGGGCCGGGCTTTCTTT	CASSQEVSGGRAFF
-	TRBV11-2	TRBJ2-7	-	TGTGCCAGCAGCCAGAGCGGCCGCAAGGACGAGCAGTACTTC	CASSQSGRKDEQYF
TRBD1	TRBV9	TRBJ1-1	-	TGTGCCAGCAGCCCGACAGGGGGGGTGAACACTGAAGCTTTCTTT	CASSPTGGVNTEAFF
-	TRBV10-3	TRBJ1-2	once	TGTGCCATCAGTGAGTCAGGGTGGAGCGGCTACACCTTC	CAISESGWSGYTF
-	TRBV11-2	TRBJ2-7	-	TGTGCCAGCAGCTTTCTTGGCCCCAGCTCCTACGAGCAGTACTTC	CASSFLGPSSYEQYF
-	TRBV28	TRBJ1-6	-	TGTGCCAGCAATTCTCCCCCGGGAGGTAATTCACCCCTCCACTTT	CASNSPPGGNSPLHF
-	TRBV5-1	TRBJ2-3	-	TGCGCCAGCAGCTTCTGGGGTAGGGATACGCAGTATTTT	CASSFWGRDTQYF
-	TRBV10-3	TRBJ2-7	-	TGTGCCATCAGTGAGTCGCGAGGGGACTACGAGCAGTACTTC	CAISESRGDYEQYF
TRBD2	TRBV30	TRBJ2-1	-	TGTGCCTGGAGTCCCCTAGCGGGAGGGGCTGAGCAGTTCTTC	CAWSPLAGGAEQFF
TRBD1	TRBV6-1	TRBJ1-1	-	TGTGCCAGCAGTTCCAGACAGGGAAGGACTGAAGCTTTCTTT	CASSSRQGRTEAFF
-	TRBV4-1	TRBJ1-2	-	TGCGCCAGCAGCCCTACAGGGAATGCTAACTATGGCTACACCTTC	CASSPTGNANYGYTF
TRBD1	TRBV12-5	TRBJ1-5	-	TGTGCTAGTGGGCTGGGACAGGGTAGCAATCAGCCCCAGCATTTT	CASGLGQGSNQPQHF
-	TRBV18	TRBJ2-5	-	TGTGCCAGCTCACCACCCGGCCAAATGGGGACCCAGTACTTC	CASSPPGQMGTQYF
TRBD1	TRBV5-1	TRBJ2-7	-	TGCGCCAGCAGATCTGACAGGGGGCTTTCATACGAGCAGTACTTC	CASRSDRGLSYEQYF
TRBD1	TRBV4-3	TRBJ1-2	-	TGCGCCAGCAGCCAATACTACAGGGGGCAAGGCTATGGCTACACCTTC	CASSQYYRGQGYGYTF
-	TRBV28	TRBJ2-1	-	TGTGCCAGCAGTCCCCCTGGCAGTCAATACAATGAGCAGTTCTTC	CASSPPGSQYNEQFF
-	TRBV19	TRBJ1-1	-	TGTGCCAGTAGTGTAGGGCTCTCGAACACTGAAGCTTTCTTT	CASSVGLSNTEAFF
-	TRBV11-1	TRBJ2-1	-	TGTGCCAGCAGCGCATCGGACCTATACGTTTACAATGAGCAGTTCTTC	CASSASDLYVYNEQFF
TRBD2	TRBV5-1	TRBJ2-3	-	TGCGCCAGCAGCACTAGCGGGGGGAACGCCCTGCCGCAGTATTTT	CASSTSGGNALPQYF
-	TRBV30	TRBJ1-1	-	TGTGCCTGGAGTACTACACGGACGGTGAACACTGAAGCTTTCTTT	CAWSTTRTVNTEAFF
TRBD2	TRBV10-1	TRBJ2-5	-	TGCGCCAGCAGGACTAGCGGGAGGCCCACGCCTCAAGAGACCCAGTACTTC	CASRTSGRPTPQETQYF
-	TRBV7-6	TRBJ2-2	-	TGTGCCAGCAGCTTAAACACCGGGGAGCTGTTTTTT	CASSLNTGELFF
-	TRBV4-2	TRBJ1-1	-	TGTGCCAGCAGCCAAAGTAGGGGAAAGGGCACTGAAGCTTTCTTT	CASSQSRGKGTEAFF
TRBD1	TRBV5-1	TRBJ2-7	-	TGCGCCAGCAAACCCGAGGGGGCCTCCTACGAGCAGTACTTC	CASKPEGASYEQYF
-	TRBV7-6	TRBJ2-1	-	TGTGCCAGCAGCTTAGCGTCGCCGCTTAGGCCACTTCGTGGTGAGCAGTTCTTC	CASSLASPLRPLRGEQFF
TRBD1	TRBV7-3	TRBJ1-1	-	TGTGCCAGCAGCTTTAAAGGGGGCGGCAGCCGGGGCACTGAAGCTTTCTTT	CASSFKGGGSRGTEAFF
-	TRBV5-1	TRBJ2-2	-	TGCGCCAGTATAGAAAGCGGAAACACCGGGGAGCTGTTTTTT	CASIESGNTGELFF
TRBD1	TRBV28	TRBJ2-5	once	TGTGCCAGCAGTCGGACAGGGCAAATCACCCAGTACTTC	CASSRTGQITQYF
-	TRBV19	TRBJ1-2	-	TGTGCCAGTCGCCGGGATGAGAACTATGGCTACACCTTC	CASRRDENYGYTF
-	TRBV7-2	TRBJ1-2	-	TGTGCCAGCAGCCCTAATTGGGGGGCTGCTGGCTACACCTTC	CASSPNWGAAGYTF
-	TRBV2	TRBJ1-5	-	TGTGCCAGCAGTGAGCTATATCCAGGGTCCCAGCCCCAGCATTTT	CASSELYPGSQPQHF
-	TRBV6-5	TRBJ1-4	-	TGTGCCAGCAGCCTCTGGATTAATGAAAAACTGTTTTTT	CASSLWINEKLFF
-	TRBV13	TRBJ1-2	-	TGTGCCAGCAGCTTACATGGGAACTATGGCTACACCTTC	CASSLHGNYGYTF
TRBD2	TRBV29-1	TRBJ2-1	-	TGCAGCGTTGAAGGGACTAGCGGGAGCAGAGCTGAGCAGTTCTTC	CSVEGTSGSRAEQFF
-	TRBV11-2	TRBJ1-6	-	TGTGCCAGCTCTACAGGGCTGCCCTATAATTCACCCCTCCACTTT	CASSTGLPYNSPLHF
-	TRBV5-1	TRBJ1-3	-	TGCGCCAGCAGCCGGCGGGGAGAGGGACCTGGAAACACCATATATTTT	CASSRRGEGPGNTIYF
-	TRBV23-1	TRBJ1-2	-	TGCGCCAGCAGTCAATCGCGACACCGAAACACCTATGGCTACACCTTC	CASSQSRHRNTYGYTF
TRBD2	TRBV5-6	TRBJ2-1	-	TGTGCCAGCAGCCCGCGGCTAGCGGCTGGGAATGAGCAGTTCTTC	CASSPRLAAGNEQFF